These 22 T cell receptor beta chains were all obtained from the same sample, sequenced in a study of T cell responses to AZD1222 COVID-19 vaccine (dated by TCRdb to 2020 to 2023). The time point label on this specimen signifies: baseline before first vaccination. To prepare the library, the immunoSEQ multiplex PCR assay was applied. Drawn from immuneACCESS, this table holds only the in-frame rearrangements with V and J called that TCRdb kept. Clones are partly lost; checked studies trace under half to an unresolved V gene and leave the rest unexplained. Recorded for this sample are about 150,000 clones; around nine tenths of them occurred a single time. The ten biggest clones cover approximately 17% of the sample. Sequencing was performed on peripheral blood, taken on day 0 of AZD1222 vaccination. These receptors originate from an adult in good health.

The chain uses TRBV7-3 and TRBJ2-2; the match to TRBD1 covers 8 bases. The CDR3 extends over 13 amino acids. Looked up from germline, CDR1 is SGHTA and CDR2 is FQGTGA. Trimming removed 8 bases from V and 1 base from J; junction bases left unmatched: 0. The DNA for the CDR3 is TGTGCCAGCGGGACAGGGAACACCGGGGAGCTGTTTTTT. Translated, it gives CASGTGNTGELFF.

CDR3 nucleotides: TGTGCCAGCACGACCGGGGGACGGTCCAACGAGCAGTACTTC. Translation gives CASTTGGRSNEQYF. V and J are TRBV5-6 and TRBJ2-7; TRBD2 might be the D (6 bases). This CDR3 spans 14 amino acids. The V gene's germline CDR1 is SGHDT and CDR2 YYEEEE. V was pared by 6 bases and J by 5 bases, with 18 bases between. The whole variable domain, remainder taken from reference TRBV5-6 and TRBJ2-7, is DAGVTQSPTHLIKTRGQQVTLRCSPKSGHDTVSWYQQALGQGPQFIFQYYEEEERQRGNFPDRFSGHQFPNYSSELNVNALLLGDSALYLCASTTGGRSNEQYFGPGTRLTVT.

J is TRBJ2-7 and V is TRBV7-9, with D perhaps assigned TRBD1 or TRBD2 (5 bases each). The CDR3 has 15 residues. Looked up from germline, CDR1 is SEHNR and CDR2 is FQNEAQ (reference sequence). Trimming removed 5 bases from V and 0 bases from J, with 14 bases in between. This CDR3 is CASSPYGGNSYEQYF. The CDR3 DNA follows: TGTGCCAGCAGCCCCTATGGGGGAAACTCCTACGAGCAGTACTTC. The full variable domain, with the rest looked up from reference TRBV7-9 and TRBJ2-7, is DTGVSQNPRHKITKRGQNVTFRCDPISEHNRLYWYRQTLGQGPEFLTYFQNEAQLEKSRLLSDRFSAERPKGSFSTLEIQRTEQGDSAMYLCASSPYGGNSYEQYFGPGTRLTVT.

The chain couples TRBV5-8 to TRBJ2-1; D gene uncertain. Trimming removed 2 bases at V and 10 bases at J, with 7 bases between. Germline assignment: CDR1 SGHTS and CDR2 YDEGEE. The CDR3 spans 11 residues. CDR3 DNA sequence: TGTGCCAGCAGCTTCCTCGGCGAGCAGTTCTTC. Its translation: CASSFLGEQFF.

This clone was picked up a small number of times. The J gene is TRBJ1-5, the V gene TRBV6-4, with D hard to call. V gave up 2 bases and J gave up 0 bases, with 2 bases separating them. In germline, CDR1 is MRHNA, CDR2 SNTAGT. This CDR3 region has 13 residues. The CDR3 DNA reads TGTGCCAGCAGTGACAATAGCAATCAGCCCCAGCATTTT. Residues: CASSDNSNQPQHF.

A few counts support this clone. This sequence joins TRBV19 and TRBJ1-6; D may be TRBD1 (6 bases). Germline lookup yields CDR1 LNHDA and CDR2 SQIVND (reference sequence). This CDR3 is 15 amino acids long. The CDR3: CASSKSGAGNSPLHF. The DNA of the CDR3 is TGTGCTAGCTCCAAATCGGGGGCGGGTAATTCACCCCTCCACTTT.

In DNA form, the CDR3 reads TGTGCCAGCAGCTTCGTCGGCAGGGTTGGGGGCACTGAAGCTTTCTTT. This encodes CASSFVGRVGGTEAFF. The chain has TRBV7-3 and TRBJ1-1; D is possibly TRBD1 (5 bases). Trimming cost V 3 bases and J 4 bases, with 18 bases left between them. The CDR3 contains 16 residues. Germline V gene sequence: CDR1 SGHTA, CDR2 FQGTGA.

The rearrangement joins TRBV2 to TRBJ1-5; no clear D. The CDR3 contains 14 residues. Germline V gene data show CDR1 as SNHLY and CDR2 as FYNNEI. The V end was cut by 0 bases, the J end by 7 bases, with 10 bases between. The CDR3 bases are TGTGCCAGCAGTGAAGCGCTTCGGAGGCAGCCCCAGCATTTT. Its protein is CASSEALRRQPQHF.

V and J are TRBV19 and TRBJ1-5; D call uncertain. The V gene's germline CDR1 is LNHDA and CDR2 SQIVND (reference sequence). Deletions cut 5 bases from V and 1 base from J, with 15 bases between. CDR3 size: 16 residues. The CDR3 reads CASSGSGFRSNQPQHF. In nucleotides, the CDR3 is TGTGCCAGTAGTGGCTCGGGGTTTAGGAGCAATCAGCCCCAGCATTTT.

J is TRBJ2-1 and V is TRBV10-3, with 11 nucleotides matching TRBD2. Trimming removed 11 bases from V and 7 bases from J; junction bases left unmatched: 7. From germline, CDR1 is ENHRY and CDR2 SYGVKD. The CDR3 has 13 residues. The CDR3, as DNA: TGTGCCCTCCGACCTAGCGGGGGGAATGAGCAGTTCTTC. Its protein product is CALRPSGGNEQFF.

The chain uses TRBV30 and TRBJ1-2; D is perhaps TRBD1 (6 bases). Between the trimmed V and J ends, which lost 8 bases and 6 bases, there was a span of 16 bases. Looked up from germline, CDR1 is GTSNPN and CDR2 is SVGIG (reference sequence). The CDR3 loop spans 12 amino acids. The CDR3 DNA reads as TGTGCCGGGATTCGGGGGGCGAATGGCTACACCTTC. This gives the protein CAGIRGANGYTF.

The chain joins TRBV7-8 to TRBJ2-3; no reliable D call. Germline V gene sequence: CDR1 SGHVS, CDR2 FQNEAQ. The CDR3 extends over 15 amino acids. Trimming stripped 5 bases from V and 0 bases from J, with 12 bases between. Here the CDR3 DNA reads TGTGCCAGCAGCCCCACCTTCAAAAGCACAGATACGCAGTATTTT. Its protein is CASSPTFKSTDTQYF. The full variable domain, in which reference TRBV7-8 and TRBJ2-3 provide the parts outside the CDR3, is GAGVSQSPRYKVAKRGQDVALRCDPISGHVSLFWYQQALGQGPEFLTYFQNEAQLDKSGLPSDRFFAERPEGSVSTLKIQRTQQEDSAVYLCASSPTFKSTDTQYFGPGTRLTVL.

The chain joins TRBV7-9 to TRBJ1-3, with D unclear. Deletions cut 2 bases from V and 8 bases from J, with 4 bases between. Germline values: CDR1 SEHNR, CDR2 FQNEAQ (reference sequence). The CDR3 has 11 residues. CDR3 in DNA: TGTGCCAGCAGCTTACCGGACACCATATATTTT. This sequence encodes CASSLPDTIYF.

The V call is TRBV27, the J call TRBJ2-7, with TRBD1 matching over 9 bases. After removal of 4 bases from V and 6 bases from J, the junction contained 10 bases not matched to a gene. CDR3 size: 15 residues. Germline V gene sequence: CDR1 MNHEY, CDR2 SMNVEV (reference sequence). In DNA form, the CDR3 reads TGTGCCAGCAGTTCCTATCCCAAGACAGGGGGCGAGCAGTACTTC. As protein: CASSSYPKTGGEQYF.

The V and J genes are TRBV28 and TRBJ1-2, with a weak D call TRBD1 (5 bases). The V end was cut by 3 bases, the J end by 7 bases, with 9 bases between. Per the germline V gene, CDR1 is MDHEN and CDR2 is SYDVKM. This CDR3 comprises 12 residues. The CDR3 region has the DNA TGTGCCAGCAGTTTGTACAGGTTTGGCTACACCTTC. Translating gives CASSLYRFGYTF.

CDR3 loop: CASSEEVGQAQDYTF. CDR3 nucleotides: TGTGCCAGCAGTGAAGAGGTGGGTCAGGCGCAAGACTACACCTTC. The gene calls are TRBV2 and TRBJ1-2; D remains unclear. Germline-derived CDR1 and CDR2 are SNHLY and FYNNEI. CDR3 length equals 15 residues. Trimming took 1 base from V and 10 from J, leaving 19 bases between them.

The chain carries TRBV10-3 and TRBJ2-4; 7 nucleotides align to TRBD2. V dropped 6 bases and J dropped 1; count of bases not matched to a gene: 3. Per the germline V gene, CDR1 is ENHRY and CDR2 is SYGVKD. The CDR3 spans 14 residues. CDR3 coding DNA: TGTGCCATCAGCCGGGGGGAGGCCAAAAACATTCAGTACTTC. It is translated as CAISRGEAKNIQYF.

The chain combines TRBV5-1 with TRBJ2-2; the match to TRBD1 covers 7 bases. The trim removed 4 bases at V and 2 bases at J, leaving 8 bases unmatched. Germline CDR1 reads SGHRS; CDR2 reads YFSETQ. The CDR3 has 16 residues. The CDR3 DNA sequence: TGCGCCAGCAGCCCGCGGACAGGCGATAACACCGGGGAGCTGTTTTTT. This encodes CASSPRTGDNTGELFF.

This clone was detected only once. This chain uses TRBV3-1 (or the pseudogene TRBV3-2) with TRBJ2-3; TRBD1 agrees at 9 bases. The germline gives CDR1 LGHDT, CDR2 YNNKEL (reference sequence). The V segment lost 4 bases and the J segment 2 bases; nucleotides outside the gene matches: 4. The length of the CDR3 is 15 residues. CDR3 nucleotides: TGTGCCAGCAGCCTTAGGGACAGGGACACAGATACGCAGTATTTT. Its translation: CASSLRDRDTDTQYF.

The rearrangement joins TRBV29-1 to TRBJ1-2; no firm D call. V was cut by 3 bases and J by 3 bases, with 8 bases left in between. This CDR3 is built from 12 residues. Germline loops: CDR1 SQVTM, CDR2 ANQGSEA. The DNA for the CDR3 is TGCAGCGTTGAGGGCCTTCACTATGGCTACACCTTC. Its protein is CSVEGLHYGYTF. Full variable domain (rest looked up from reference TRBV29-1 and TRBJ1-2): SAVISQKPSRDICQRGTSLTIQCQVDSQVTMMFWYRQQPGQSLTLIATANQGSEATYESGFVIDKFPISRPNLTFSTLTVSNMSPEDSSIYLCSVEGLHYGYTFGSGTRLTVV.

This chain links TRBV5-4 with TRBJ2-7, with 7 bases that match TRBD2. V was pared by 3 bases and J by 3 bases, with 18 bases of the junction left unmatched. This CDR3 region has 18 residues. Germline V gene data show CDR1 as SGHNT and CDR2 as YYREEE (reference sequence). The CDR3 sequence is CASSSTSGGTARIYEQYF. The CDR3 DNA is TGTGCCAGCAGCTCGACGTCGGGGGGAACGGCCAGGATCTACGAGCAGTACTTC.

This chain uses TRBV12-3 or TRBV12-4 with TRBJ1-5; D perhaps matches TRBD1 (5 bases). This CDR3 has 12 amino acids. V lost 10 bases to trimming and J lost 4 bases, with 11 bases between them. The CDR3 coding sequence is TGTGCCACCACGGGGGGAAATCAGCCCCAGCATTTT. Translation gives CATTGGNQPQHF.